This TCR beta chain was recorded in a study of molecular identifiers for immune sequencing clone quantification. As for the study in general: RNA from approximately 20,000 or 98,000 naive CD8 cells was split five ways in replicates, with four sequenced. Study-level points and caveats: Clones above 20 RNA copies contained over 99% of effector molecules and under 1% of naive molecules. Same-barcode identical TCR molecules could make highly expanded clones look smaller than they are.

This clonotype was counted only a few times. Its antigen is currently unknown. The J segment lost 4 bases and the V segment lost 7 bases, leaving 28 bases of the junction unmatched. The V gene's germline CDR1 is LNHDA and CDR2 SQIVND (reference sequence). The CDR3 has 20 amino acids. Preparation methods for the bulk TCR libraries were those previously described, with listed TCR primers. MiXCR was run by TCRdb on the PCR reads, yielding one entry per CDR3 protein. Of about 53,000 distinct CDR3 sequences listed, just over 35% are singletons. The sequencing input was naive CD8+ T cells from blood, with Jurkat cell RNA spiked in. Subset denoted: FACS-sorted CD8+CD4-CCR7+CD45RA+ naive T cells. V is TRBV19 and J is TRBJ2-7, with 7 bases identical to TRBD2. This clonotype was sampled from a human donor in good health. Some libraries in this study had Jurkat cell RNA spiked in. The CDR3 sequence is CASTHPESRVRKRDRYEQYF. The CDR3 nucleotides are TGTGCCAGTACCCACCCTGAGTCCAGGGTAAGGAAGCGGGACCGGTACGAGCAGTACTTC.